The 27 T cell receptor beta chains below come from one sample, sequenced in a study of shared clonotypes between healthy human individuals (dated by TCRdb to about 2020). Library generation was performed with the immunoSEQ multiplex PCR assay. TCRdb holds this immuneACCESS table with in-frame rearrangements only. Some clones are missing; in checked studies, unresolved V genes explain under half, and the rest has no known cause. The sample table lists about 2 million clones, around 95% of them with a count of one. Jointly, the top ten make up roughly 0.13% of the sample. The sequencing input was naive CD4+ T cells sorted from blood. The sample's cell subset or site, from its label and the paper: CD45RA+ positively selected. The receptors stem from a man between 18 and 35 years old in good health.

The chain recombines TRBV7-8 with TRBJ2-7, with 12 nucleotides matching TRBD2. With V trimmed by 1 base and J by 2 bases, 6 bases remained unmatched. Germline V gene lookup returns CDR1 SGHVS and CDR2 FQNEAQ. The CDR3 extends over 17 amino acids. The DNA for the CDR3 is TGTGCCAGCAGCTTAGGCTCCTCTAGCGGGAGGGCCTACGAGCAGTACTTC. It translates to CASSLGSSSGRAYEQYF.

The V and J genes are TRBV4-3 and TRBJ2-7, with D hard to call. Germline V gene lookup returns CDR1 LGHNA and CDR2 YSLEER. V lost 5 bases, J lost 3 bases, and 14 bases lay in between. There are 14 residues in the CDR3. CDR3 in amino acids: CASSAYKGSYEQYF. As DNA, the CDR3 is TGCGCCAGCAGCGCATACAAGGGAAGCTACGAGCAGTACTTC.

This clone was recorded only once. This chain links TRBV30 with TRBJ1-1; D is unresolved. This CDR3 has 13 residues. Germline V gene lookup returns CDR1 GTSNPN and CDR2 SVGIG (reference sequence). The ends were cut back, 1 base at V and 7 bases at J, with 13 bases in the middle. CDR3 amino acids: CAWSGAGVGEAFF. The CDR3 nucleotides are TGTGCCTGGAGTGGGGCAGGAGTAGGTGAAGCTTTCTTT.

The gene calls are TRBV13 and TRBJ2-5; TRBD2 is a possible D gene (6 bases). CDR1 PRHDT and CDR2 FYEKMQ come from the germline V gene (reference sequence). CDR3 size: 15 residues. V was pared by 1 base and J by 1 base, with 10 bases between. Written as DNA, the CDR3 is TGTGCCAGCAGCTTAGCGGGAGTTGGCCAAGAGACCCAGTACTTC. Its translation is CASSLAGVGQETQYF.

This rearrangement joins TRBV5-1 to TRBJ2-7; weak D call: TRBD1 (5 bases). Germline V CDR1 and CDR2: SGHRS, YFSETQ. Trimming left V 1 base short and J 6 bases short, with 14 bases between. The CDR3 loop spans 14 amino acids. CDR3 in amino acids: CASSLMSGFFEQYF. CDR3 nucleotides: TGCGCCAGCAGCTTGATGTCAGGGTTCTTCGAGCAGTACTTC. The full variable domain, its missing parts supplied by reference TRBV5-1 and TRBJ2-7, is KAGVTQTPRYLIKTRGQQVTLSCSPISGHRSVSWYQQTPGQGLQFLFEYFSETQRNKGNFPGRFSGRQFSNSRSEMNVSTLELGDSALYLCASSLMSGFFEQYFGPGTRLTVT.

The rearrangement joins TRBV30 to TRBJ2-1; 10 positions match TRBD2. The CDR3 loop spans 17 amino acids. Per germline, CDR1 GTSNPN and CDR2 SVGIG (reference sequence). J lost 3 bases, V lost 0 bases, and 8 bases had no gene match. In DNA form, the CDR3 reads TGTGCCTGGAGTGTAGGGAGCGGGAGGGTGGGCTACAATGAGCAGTTCTTC. It yields the protein CAWSVGSGRVGYNEQFF. Based on the CDR3 plus reference TRBV30 and TRBJ2-1, the full variable domain is SQTIHQWPATLVQPVGSPLSLECTVEGTSNPNLYWYRQAAGRGLQLLFYSVGIGQISSEVPQNLSASRPQDRQFILSSKKLLLSDSGFYLCAWSVGSGRVGYNEQFFGPGTRLTVL.

As concerns this clone: A much larger clone lies a single base off, so this may be a read error. The chain joins TRBV30 to TRBJ1-5; D gene uncertain. Germline lookup yields CDR1 GTSNPN and CDR2 SVGIG (reference sequence). The CDR3 consists of 14 residues. The DNA for the CDR3 is TGTGCCTGGAGTGCCGGAGGGAGCAATCAGCCCCCGCATTTT. This encodes CAWSAGGSNQPPHF.

The V and J genes are TRBV23-1 and TRBJ1-2, with D possibly being TRBD1 (5 bases). TRBV23-1 carries the ORF label, with uncertain function. Trimming pared 6 bases from V and 8 bases from J, leaving 10 bases between. The length of the CDR3 is 11 residues. The CDR3 here is CASSGAGGYTF. Written as DNA, the CDR3 is TGCGCCAGCAGCGGGGCTGGGGGCTACACCTTC.

This sequence joins TRBV6-1 and TRBJ2-3, with TRBD1 as a possible D gene (6 bases). Germline V lookup: CDR1 MNHNS, CDR2 SASEGT. The V and J ends lost 0 bases and 5 bases respectively, with 6 bases between them. This CDR3 has 13 residues. For the CDR3, the DNA is TGTGCCAGCAGTGAAGCAGGGGGAGATACGCAGTATTTT. It encodes CASSEAGGDTQYF.

The chain uses TRBV9 and TRBJ2-6; tentatively, D is TRBD1 (6 bases). Trimming removed 1 base at V and 1 base at J, with 15 bases between. In germline, CDR1 is SGDLS, CDR2 YYNGEE. CDR3 length: 18 residues. The chain's CDR3 is CASSVTLTGISGANVLTF. The CDR3 DNA reads as TGTGCCAGCAGCGTAACTTTAACAGGGATATCTGGGGCCAACGTCCTGACTTTC.

Concerning this clone itself: Its ends do not fully match the called genes, so a read error is possible. The chain combines TRBV6-1 with TRBJ1-2; D gene uncertain. Germline CDR1 MNHNS, CDR2 SASEGT. The CDR3 length is 12 residues. The DNA for the CDR3 is TGTGCCAGCAGTGAAAATGGTTTGGCAACGCGCTTC. It codes for CASSENGLATRF.

The chain is built from TRBV7-2 and TRBJ2-7; 14 bases align to TRBD2. V was clipped by 4 bases and J by 5 bases; unmatched bases: 7. In germline, CDR1 is SGHTA, CDR2 FQGNSA. CDR3 length: 16 residues. The CDR3, as DNA: TGTGCCAGCAGCTCCAGACTAGCGGGAGGGAACCACGAGCAGTACTTC. Its translation: CASSSRLAGGNHEQYF.

The chain couples TRBV5-6 to TRBJ1-5, with TRBD1 matching over 10 bases. V lost 4 bases and J lost 9; bases outside the gene matches: 7. Germline-derived CDR1 and CDR2 are SGHDT and YYEEEE. The CDR3 is 14 residues long. The CDR3 reads CASSPGTGEGPQHF. The CDR3 DNA reads as TGTGCCAGCAGCCCGGGGACAGGGGAAGGGCCCCAGCATTTT.

This clone was seen only once. J is TRBJ1-5 and V is TRBV6-6, with D possibly TRBD1 on 6 matching bases. The CDR3 extends over 14 amino acids. The germline V gene has CDR1 MNHNY and CDR2 SVGAGI (reference sequence). Trimming stripped 9 bases from V and 0 bases from J, with 12 bases between. The CDR3: CASKAGASNQPQHF. In nucleotides, the CDR3 is TGTGCCAGTAAAGCAGGGGCTAGCAATCAGCCCCAGCATTTT.

This chain uses TRBV4-1 with TRBJ2-7; 11 bases are a match to TRBD2. Germline V gene data show CDR1 as MGHRA and CDR2 as YSYEKL. After removal of 0 bases from V and 2 bases from J, the junction contained 3 bases not matched to a gene. CDR3 length: 16 residues. CDR3 residues: CASSQDNSGGAYEQYF. The DNA for the CDR3 is TGCGCCAGCAGCCAAGATAATAGCGGGGGGGCCTACGAGCAGTACTTC.

Concerning this clone itself: The same CDR3 arises from other DNA sequences in this sample as well. The chain is built from TRBV30 and TRBJ2-7; TRBD1 matches 10 bases. The CDR3 sequence is 14 residues long. Trimming cost V 0 bases and J 4 bases; bases outside gene matches: 3. CDR1 and CDR2 (germline): GTSNPN, SVGIG (reference sequence). The CDR3 sequence: CAWSVGTGAYEQYF. Written as DNA, the CDR3 is TGTGCCTGGAGTGTGGGGACAGGGGCTTACGAGCAGTACTTC.

The rearrangement uses TRBV27 and TRBJ2-7, with D tentatively TRBD1 (6 bases). The CDR3 consists of 13 residues. Per the germline V gene, CDR1 is MNHEY and CDR2 is SMNVEV (reference sequence). V was trimmed by 3 bases and J by 6 bases, leaving 12 bases between them. CDR3 sequence: CASSFYRAGEQYF. CDR3 in DNA: TGTGCCAGCAGTTTTTACAGGGCCGGCGAGCAGTACTTC.

J is TRBJ2-5 and V is TRBV10-1; D is undetermined. The CDR3 length is 13 residues. CDR1 and CDR2 (germline): WNHNN, SYGVQD (reference sequence). The V end lost 5 bases, the J end lost 1 base, and 8 bases lay between the germline ends. CDR3 in amino acids: CASSSWIQETQYF. The CDR3 region has the DNA TGCGCCAGCAGTTCTTGGATCCAAGAGACCCAGTACTTC.

J is TRBJ2-2 and V is TRBV5-1; no firm D call. This CDR3 spans 13 amino acids. V was clipped by 7 bases and J by 3 bases, with 10 bases between them. Germline CDR1 SGHRS, CDR2 YFSETQ. CDR3 residues: CASAVADTGELFF. The CDR3, as DNA: TGCGCCAGCGCCGTGGCGGACACCGGGGAGCTGTTTTTT. Full variable domain (missing parts from reference TRBV5-1 and TRBJ2-2): KAGVTQTPRYLIKTRGQQVTLSCSPISGHRSVSWYQQTPGQGLQFLFEYFSETQRNKGNFPGRFSGRQFSNSRSEMNVSTLELGDSALYLCASAVADTGELFFGEGSRLTVL.

Details on this clone: This CDR3 is also generated by other DNA sequences in the sample. V is TRBV18 and J is TRBJ2-1; 7 nucleotides match TRBD1. CDR3 length equals 12 residues. V gave up 2 bases and J gave up 10 bases; unmatched junction bases: 2. Germline CDR1 and CDR2: KGHSH and LQKENI. The CDR3: CASSPATGEQFF. CDR3 coding DNA: TGTGCCAGCTCACCAGCGACAGGGGAGCAGTTCTTC.

Turning to this clone: Additional DNA sequences in this sample encode the identical CDR3. This chain uses TRBV11-2 with TRBJ2-5; 10 bases are a match to TRBD1. The CDR3 length is 13 residues. Looked up from germline, CDR1 is SGHAT and CDR2 is FQNNGV. The J segment lost 4 bases and the V segment lost 6 bases, leaving 2 bases of the junction unmatched. CDR3 nucleotide sequence: TGTGCCAGCAGAGGACAGGGGGGAGAGACCCAGTACTTC. Translating gives CASRGQGGETQYF.

This chain uses TRBV2 with TRBJ1-1, with D tentatively TRBD1 (5 bases). The CDR3 is 13 residues long. The V end lost 6 bases, the J end lost 7 bases, and 15 bases lay between the germline ends. CDR1 is SNHLY and CDR2 is FYNNEI in the germline V gene. As DNA, the CDR3 is TGTGCCAGCAGGACGGACGGACAATTTGAAGCTTTCTTT. It translates to CASRTDGQFEAFF.

CDR3 sequence reads: CASSFQSSPLHF. Here the CDR3 DNA reads TGTGCCAGCAGCTTCCAAAGCTCACCCCTCCACTTT. The chain joins TRBV11-2 to TRBJ1-6; D uncertain. CDR3 size: 12 residues. With 3 bases removed from V and 10 bases from J, the gap between germline ends came to 7 bases. Germline-derived CDR1 and CDR2 are SGHAT and FQNNGV.

The rearrangement uses TRBV14 and TRBJ2-7; D gene unclear. V lost 5 bases to trimming and J lost 6 bases, with 14 bases between them. From germline, CDR1 is SGHDN and CDR2 FVKESK. CDR3 length: 13 residues. DNA of the CDR3: TGTGCCAGCAGCTTCTCTCAGTTCTCCGAGCAGTACTTC. Its translation: CASSFSQFSEQYF.

V and J are TRBV28 and TRBJ1-2; D not resolved. Germline assignment: CDR1 MDHEN and CDR2 SYDVKM. The ends were cut back, 10 bases at V and 6 bases at J, with 18 bases in the middle. CDR3 size: 13 residues. The CDR3 spells CAIRTRAGDGYTF. The CDR3 coding sequence is TGTGCCATTCGAACCCGGGCCGGGGATGGCTACACCTTC.

The chain is built from TRBV18 and TRBJ2-2, with unresolved D. The germline V and J ends were trimmed by 6 bases and 6 bases, with 8 bases remaining between them. CDR3 size: 12 residues. Per germline, CDR1 KGHSH and CDR2 LQKENI. CDR3: CASSPRAGELFF. The CDR3 DNA sequence: TGTGCCAGCTCCCCTAGGGCCGGGGAGCTGTTTTTT.

This chain connects TRBV10-3 to TRBJ2-7; the match to TRBD2 covers 11 bases. Germline V CDR1 and CDR2: ENHRY, SYGVKD. There are 17 residues in the CDR3. Trimming removed 0 bases from V and 2 bases from J; junction bases left unmatched: 6. This CDR3 reads CAISESVLAGGTYEQYF. Written as DNA, the CDR3 is TGTGCCATCAGTGAGTCGGTGCTAGCGGGAGGTACCTACGAGCAGTACTTC.